A single sample gave rise to the 28 T cell receptor beta chains below, sequenced in a study of cytomegalovirus exposure and HLA in healthy donors. 60 Vbeta and 13 Jbeta primers were used in PCR. Profiled with immunoSEQ multiplex PCR; TCRdb holds only in-frame clones, not every one. The sample includes 120,000 to 150,000 clones, about 79% of them seen just once. Material: PBMCs. The receptor set was obtained from a male donor in good health and CMV-seronegative.

The gene calls are TRBV2 and TRBJ2-1; TRBD1 might be the D (6 bases). Germline values: CDR1 SNHLY, CDR2 FYNNEI. The V and J ends lost 7 bases and 5 bases respectively, with 18 bases between them. This CDR3 is 15 amino acids long. CDR3 in DNA: TGTGCCAGCAAACTGACAGGTTCGTGGAACAATGAGCAGTTCTTC. Translation gives CASKLTGSWNNEQFF.

Notes on this clone: Other DNA sequences in the sample encode the same CDR3. The chain links TRBV9 to TRBJ2-2; 8 nucleotides line up with TRBD1. Losses at the gene ends were 3 bases for V and 6 bases for J; bases not matched to a gene: 1. Germline CDR1 SGDLS, CDR2 YYNGEE. The length of the CDR3 is 13 residues. Written as DNA, the CDR3 is TGTGCCAGCAGCGCGACAGGGGCCGGGGAGCTGTTTTTT. Protein: CASSATGAGELFF.

This CDR3 is CASSIRDGRGRNEQFF. The CDR3 nucleotides are TGCGCCAGCAGCATCCGGGACGGCAGGGGGCGCAATGAGCAGTTCTTC. The rearrangement uses TRBV4-1 and TRBJ2-1; 8 bases fit TRBD1. CDR3 size: 16 residues. The V and J ends lost 5 bases and 6 bases, in that order; junction bases with no gene match: 12. The germline V gene has CDR1 MGHRA and CDR2 YSYEKL.

The chain has TRBV27 and TRBJ1-6; 10 bases line up with TRBD1. CDR1 is MNHEY and CDR2 is SMNVEV in the germline V gene (reference sequence). This CDR3 is 18 amino acids long. V shed 2 bases and J 0 bases; nucleotides not matched to a gene: 4. As DNA, the CDR3 is TGTGCCAGCAGTTTAGCGGGACAGGGGAGCTCCTATAATTCACCCCTCCACTTT. It specifies CASSLAGQGSSYNSPLHF.

The genes are TRBV5-4 and TRBJ2-7, with a weak D call TRBD2 (6 bases). Trimming removed 10 bases from V and 0 bases from J, with 14 bases in between. CDR1 SGHNT and CDR2 YYREEE come from the germline V gene (reference sequence). The CDR3 consists of 13 residues. The CDR3, as DNA: TGTGCCGCCCGGGACTGGAACTCCTACGAGCAGTACTTC. Amino acid sequence: CAARDWNSYEQYF.

This chain joins TRBV5-1 and TRBJ2-5; TRBD2 matches 14 bases. The ends lost 4 bases at V and 4 bases at J; junction bases unmatched: 9. In germline, CDR1 is SGHRS, CDR2 YFSETQ. The CDR3 is 17 residues long. This CDR3 is CASSVGTSGGLGETQYF. CDR3 in DNA: TGCGCCAGCAGCGTTGGGACTAGCGGGGGCTTGGGAGAGACCCAGTACTTC. Based on the CDR3 plus reference TRBV5-1 and TRBJ2-5, the full variable domain is KAGVTQTPRYLIKTRGQQVTLSCSPISGHRSVSWYQQTPGQGLQFLFEYFSETQRNKGNFPGRFSGRQFSNSRSEMNVSTLELGDSALYLCASSVGTSGGLGETQYFGPGTRLLVL.

This clone was seen only a few times. V gene TRBV19 combines with J gene TRBJ1-4; the D is unclear. The CDR3 spans 11 residues. Per the germline V gene, CDR1 is LNHDA and CDR2 is SQIVND (reference sequence). V lost 9 bases and J lost 13, with 15 bases in between. The CDR3: CASRGLVGLFF. The CDR3 DNA follows: TGTGCCAGCCGCGGCTTGGTCGGACTGTTTTTT.

The chain uses TRBV7-8 and TRBJ1-4; D not resolved. This CDR3 spans 15 amino acids. The germline V and J ends were trimmed by 2 bases and 4 bases, with 11 bases remaining between them. Germline CDR1 reads SGHVS; CDR2 reads FQNEAQ. This chain's CDR3 is CASSLLRLDNEKLFF. The CDR3 nucleotides read TGTGCCAGCAGCTTATTGAGGCTGGATAATGAAAAACTGTTTTTT.

V usage is TRBV5-1 and J usage is TRBJ2-3; 12 nucleotides line up with TRBD2. Germline V gene data show CDR1 as SGHRS and CDR2 as YFSETQ. This CDR3 is built from 16 residues. J lost 5 bases, V lost 1 base, and 5 bases had no gene match. As DNA, the CDR3 is TGCGCCAGCAGCTTGCTAGCGGGGGGGCCAGGAGATACGCAGTATTTT. Protein sequence: CASSLLAGGPGDTQYF.

V usage is TRBV7-8 and J usage is TRBJ1-2, with 7 bases lining up with TRBD1. V was pared by 7 bases and J by 2 bases, with 22 bases of the junction left unmatched. Germline CDR1 and CDR2: SGHVS and FQNEAQ. The CDR3 extends over 19 amino acids. Here the CDR3 reads CASTADVVRGGQLNYGYTF. The CDR3 bases are TGTGCCAGCACCGCAGACGTCGTGAGAGGGGGCCAACTGAACTATGGCTACACCTTC. The full variable domain, its missing parts supplied by reference TRBV7-8 and TRBJ1-2, is GAGVSQSPRYKVAKRGQDVALRCDPISGHVSLFWYQQALGQGPEFLTYFQNEAQLDKSGLPSDRFFAERPEGSVSTLKIQRTQQEDSAVYLCASTADVVRGGQLNYGYTFGSGTRLTVV.

The chain recombines TRBV7-5 with TRBJ1-6; the DNA was not compared with TRBD1, the D call given in the table. TRBV7-5 is a pseudogene. The CDR3 loop spans 15 amino acids. CDR3 residues: CARIEQVSYNSPLHF. The CDR3 DNA follows: TGTGCCAGAATCGAACAGGTCTCCTATAATTCACCCCTCCACTTT.

This chain connects TRBV15 to TRBJ2-1; 7 nucleotides align to TRBD1. J gave up 9 bases and V 3 bases, and 14 bases lay outside the gene matches. The CDR3 is made up of 16 amino acids. Per the germline V gene, CDR1 is LNHNV and CDR2 is YYDKDF (reference sequence). As DNA, the CDR3 is TGTGCCACCAGCAGGAATAGGGGGCGCGAGGGAATTGAGCAGTTCTTC. The encoded protein is CATSRNRGREGIEQFF.

This clone has a handful of counts. The rearrangement uses TRBV9 and TRBJ2-1, with 8 bases matching TRBD2. There are 16 residues in the CDR3. The germline CDR1 and CDR2 sequences are SGDLS and YYNGEE. V lost 0 bases to trimming and J lost 7 bases; unmatched junction nucleotides: 9. The CDR3 coding sequence is TGTGCCAGCAGCGTAGAACCCTCGGGAGGGGGAAATGAGCAGTTCTTC. Protein sequence: CASSVEPSGGGNEQFF. The full variable domain, in which reference TRBV9 and TRBJ2-1 provide the parts outside the CDR3, is DSGVTQTPKHLITATGQRVTLRCSPRSGDLSVYWYQQSLDQGLQFLIQYYNGEERAKGNILERFSAQQFPDLHSELNLSSLELGDSALYFCASSVEPSGGGNEQFFGPGTRLTVL.

The gene calls are TRBV28 and TRBJ1-5; perhaps TRBD1 as D (6 bases). The V gene lost 8 bases and the J gene lost 3 bases, with 17 bases spanning the gap. From germline, CDR1 is MDHEN and CDR2 SYDVKM. The CDR3 loop spans 15 amino acids. The CDR3 sequence is CASSRGRGPNQPQHF. CDR3 DNA sequence: TGTGCCAGCTCCCGGGGCAGGGGACCCAATCAGCCCCAGCATTTT.

This clone was picked up one time. The DNA for the CDR3 is TGTGCCACCAGCACCTCCGCAGGGGGCGTGTACTATGGCTACACCTTC. Its protein is CATSTSAGGVYYGYTF. The rearrangement links TRBV15 to TRBJ1-2; 8 positions match TRBD1. Trimming took 4 bases from V and 3 from J; bases not matched to a gene: 10. The CDR3 is made up of 16 amino acids. Germline V gene data show CDR1 as LNHNV and CDR2 as YYDKDF (reference sequence).

The chain links TRBV4-1 to TRBJ2-7; a possible D gene is TRBD2 (5 bases). The CDR3 runs 12 residues. CDR1 is MGHRA and CDR2 is YSYEKL in the germline V gene. Trimming shortened V by 3 bases and J by 5 bases, and 8 bases separated the two germline ends. The DNA of the CDR3 is TGCGCCAGCAGCCAGGGAGTTGACGAGCAGTACTTC. As protein: CASSQGVDEQYF.

CDR3 in amino acids: CASNPPGEGLNTEAFF. The CDR3 DNA reads TGTGCCAGTAACCCCCCGGGGGAGGGCTTGAACACTGAAGCTTTCTTT. The rearrangement joins TRBV19 to TRBJ1-1; perhaps TRBD1 as D (5 bases). The V gene lost 7 bases and the J gene lost 0 bases, with 18 bases spanning the gap. Germline V lookup: CDR1 LNHDA, CDR2 SQIVND (reference sequence). This CDR3 spans 16 amino acids. The full variable domain, in which reference TRBV19 and TRBJ1-1 provide the parts outside the CDR3, is DGGITQSPKYLFRKEGQNVTLSCEQNLNHDAMYWYRQDPGQGLRLIYYSQIVNDFQKGDIAEGYSVSREKKESFPLTVTSAQKNPTAFYLCASNPPGEGLNTEAFFGQGTRLTVV.

The chain joins TRBV11-2 to TRBJ2-7; 9 positions match TRBD1. CDR1 is SGHAT and CDR2 is FQNNGV in the germline V gene. The CDR3 totals 15 residues. V trimming: 3 bases; J trimming: 3 bases; junction bases outside the gene matches: 6. DNA for the CDR3: TGTGCCAGCAGCTTGGGGCCGGGACAGGGCTACGAGCAGTACTTC. It specifies CASSLGPGQGYEQYF. Supplemented by reference TRBV11-2 and TRBJ2-7, the full variable domain reads EAGVAQSPRYKIIEKRQSVAFWCNPISGHATLYWYQQILGQGPKLLIQFQNNGVVDDSQLPKDRFSAERLKGVDSTLKIQPAKLEDSAVYLCASSLGPGQGYEQYFGPGTRLTVT.

This clone has a handful of counts. This chain joins TRBV9 and TRBJ1-2; TRBD1 matches 11 bases. V lost 4 bases to trimming and J lost 4 bases; unmatched junction nucleotides: 9. The CDR3 covers 16 residues. Germline CDR1 and CDR2: SGDLS and YYNGEE. Here the CDR3 DNA reads TGTGCCAGCAGCAAGGGACAGGGGGGATTAGGCTATGGCTACACCTTC. Its protein is CASSKGQGGLGYGYTF.

V gene TRBV5-1 combines with J gene TRBJ1-3; tentative D call: TRBD1 (5 bases). Per germline, CDR1 SGHRS and CDR2 YFSETQ. The CDR3 covers 16 residues. Between the trimmed V and J ends, which lost 2 bases and 2 bases, there was a span of 14 bases. The CDR3 reads CASSLRDRTTGNTIYF. The CDR3 nucleotides read TGCGCCAGCAGCTTAAGAGACAGAACAACTGGAAACACCATATATTTT.

This clone turned up a few times. The chain uses TRBV11-1 and TRBJ2-7, with 11 bases matching TRBD1. The junction had 3 bases not matched to a gene; V was cut back by 3 bases and J by 2 bases. The CDR3 is 15 residues long. The germline gives CDR1 SGHAT, CDR2 FQDESV (reference sequence). CDR3 sequence (DNA): TGTGCCAGCAGCTTTGGGACAGGGGGTCCCTACGAGCAGTACTTC. As protein: CASSFGTGGPYEQYF.

V usage is TRBV5-6 and J usage is TRBJ2-7; 8 bases agree with TRBD1. The CDR3 has 16 residues. V was pared by 1 base and J by 7 bases, with 13 bases of the junction left unmatched. From germline, CDR1 is SGHDT and CDR2 YYEEEE. CDR3: CASSLRSGTGRVEQYF. The CDR3 DNA follows: TGTGCCAGCAGCTTGCGATCCGGGACAGGACGAGTAGAGCAGTACTTC.

V is TRBV6-5 and J is TRBJ2-5; D may be TRBD1 (6 bases). V lost 5 bases and J lost 1, with 8 bases in between. Per germline, CDR1 MNHEY and CDR2 SVGAGI. The CDR3 runs to 13 residues. The CDR3 spells CASSQGTQETQYF. CDR3 DNA: TGTGCCAGCAGTCAGGGGACCCAAGAGACCCAGTACTTC.

J is TRBJ2-7 and V is TRBV2; a possible D gene is TRBD2 (6 bases). The CDR3 length is 15 residues. Trimming stripped 0 bases from V and 6 bases from J, with 15 bases between. CDR1 and CDR2 from the germline V gene are SNHLY and FYNNEI. The CDR3 sequence is CASSEAGGLWREQYF. The CDR3 DNA sequence: TGTGCCAGCAGTGAAGCGGGAGGACTCTGGCGCGAGCAGTACTTC.

The rearrangement uses TRBV15 and TRBJ1-3; no definite D call. The CDR3 consists of 17 residues. V was pared by 2 bases and J by 0 bases, with 14 bases between. Per the germline V gene, CDR1 is LNHNV and CDR2 is YYDKDF (reference sequence). This chain's CDR3 is CATSRQTAPLSGNTIYF. The DNA for the CDR3 is TGTGCCACCAGCAGACAGACTGCCCCACTCTCTGGAAACACCATATATTTT. Using reference TRBV15 and TRBJ1-3 for the parts outside the CDR3, the full variable domain is DAMVIQNPRYQVTQFGKPVTLSCSQTLNHNVMYWYQQKSSQAPKLLFHYYDKDFNNEADTPDNFQSRRPNTSFCFLDIRSPGLGDTAMYLCATSRQTAPLSGNTIYFGEGSWLTVV.

The rearrangement links TRBV9 to TRBJ2-7; D might be TRBD2 (5 bases). With 0 bases removed from V and 4 bases from J, the gap between germline ends came to 11 bases. Looked up from germline, CDR1 is SGDLS and CDR2 is YYNGEE. The CDR3 spans 14 residues. This chain's CDR3 is CASSVEAGEYEQYF. CDR3 nucleotide sequence: TGTGCCAGCAGCGTAGAGGCTGGGGAGTACGAGCAGTACTTC.

The table lists this clone with a few counts. DNA of the CDR3: TGTGCCAGCAGTGAATTTGGCGGGACAGGGGGCACTGAAGCTTTCTTT. Its protein product is CASSEFGGTGGTEAFF. The chain employs TRBV25-1 and TRBJ1-1, with 11 bases fitting TRBD1. After removal of 1 base from V and 4 bases from J, the junction contained 5 bases not matched to a gene. This CDR3 region has 16 residues. Germline V CDR1 and CDR2: MGHDK, SYGVNS. The full variable domain, with the rest looked up from reference TRBV25-1 and TRBJ1-1, is EADIYQTPRYLVIGTGKKITLECSQTMGHDKMYWYQQDPGMELHLIHYSYGVNSTEKGDLSSESTVSRIRTEHFPLTLESARPSHTSQYLCASSEFGGTGGTEAFFGQGTRLTVV.

This clone turned up a few times. The chain couples TRBV7-9 to TRBJ1-5; 7 bases map to TRBD1. V lost 5 bases, J lost 6 bases, and 10 bases stayed unmatched. Germline V gene lookup returns CDR1 SEHNR and CDR2 FQNEAQ (reference sequence). The CDR3 runs 15 residues. The CDR3 spells CASSRDSVAGQPQHF. In DNA, the CDR3 is TGTGCCAGCAGCAGGGACAGTGTTGCTGGTCAGCCCCAGCATTTT.